The T cell receptor beta chain under discussion was sequenced for a study of blood T cell repertoires in COVID-19. On the study more broadly: The cDNA or gDNA used as material had been derived from T cells, B-cell-depleted T cells, or PBMCs.

The authors' processing: From reference gene primer amplification, estimates of nucleated cell counts were derived. The table came from immunoSEQ multiplex PCR; TCRdb's copy has only in-frame clones and leaves some out. Clone size and V and J calls were adopted from that table, with D and trimming inferred from the DNA. The sample carries 60,000 to 80,000 clones, roughly 80% recorded once. From germline, CDR1 is SGHRS and CDR2 YFSETQ. V was trimmed by 1 base and J by 6 bases, leaving 11 bases between them. This CDR3 has 14 amino acids. Grouping used clinical history reported by participants in a survey and questionnaire.

The TCR sequence derives from a woman aged 40 to 55 with acute COVID-19. Input material: PBMCs or T cells enriched from blood (not recorded which). The chain combines TRBV5-1 with TRBJ2-1; TRBD1 might be the D (6 bases). In nucleotides, the CDR3 is TGCGCCAGCAGCTTGTGGCAGGGGAGCAATGAGCAGTTCTTC. Protein product: CASSLWQGSNEQFF.